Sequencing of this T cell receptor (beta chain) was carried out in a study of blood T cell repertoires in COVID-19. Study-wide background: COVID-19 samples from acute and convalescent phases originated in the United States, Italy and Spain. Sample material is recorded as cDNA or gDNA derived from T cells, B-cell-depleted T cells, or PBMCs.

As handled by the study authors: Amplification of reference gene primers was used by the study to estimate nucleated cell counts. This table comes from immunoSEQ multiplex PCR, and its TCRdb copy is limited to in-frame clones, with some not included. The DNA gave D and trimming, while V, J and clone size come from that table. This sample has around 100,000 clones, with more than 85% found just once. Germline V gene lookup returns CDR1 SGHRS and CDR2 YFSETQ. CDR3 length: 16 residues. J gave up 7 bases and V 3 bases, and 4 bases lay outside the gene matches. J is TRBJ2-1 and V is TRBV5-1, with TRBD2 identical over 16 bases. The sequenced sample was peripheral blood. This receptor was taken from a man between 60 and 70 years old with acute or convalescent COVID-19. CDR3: CASSSGLAGGINEQFF. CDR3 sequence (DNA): TGCGCCAGCAGCTCGGGACTAGCGGGAGGGATTAATGAGCAGTTCTTC.